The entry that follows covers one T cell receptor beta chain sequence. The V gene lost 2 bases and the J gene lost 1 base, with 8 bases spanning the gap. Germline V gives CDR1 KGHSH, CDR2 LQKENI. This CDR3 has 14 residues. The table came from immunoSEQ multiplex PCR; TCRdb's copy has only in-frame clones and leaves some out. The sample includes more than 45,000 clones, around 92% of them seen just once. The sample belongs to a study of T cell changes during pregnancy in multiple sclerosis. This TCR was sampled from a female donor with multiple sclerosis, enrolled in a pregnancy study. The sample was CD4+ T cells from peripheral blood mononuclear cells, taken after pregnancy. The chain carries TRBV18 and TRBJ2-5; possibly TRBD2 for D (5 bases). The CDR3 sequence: CASSPSSGQETQYF. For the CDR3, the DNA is TGTGCCAGCTCACCATCCAGCGGCCAAGAGACCCAGTACTTC.